Listed below are T cell receptor beta chains from one sample, sequenced in a study of blood T cell repertoires in COVID-19. TCRdb's table, derived via immunoSEQ multiplex PCR, lists solely in-frame clones and lacks some. The data show approximately 190,000 clones, roughly four fifths seen once. The sequenced sample was peripheral blood. The source of these receptors is a man aged 30 to 45 with active or convalescent COVID-19. Both conserved end residues are part of each CDR3. The D gene is left open where the match is weak. Part of the rows lack a size; the others show once, few, many or a class for expanded clones.

cdr3_nt	cdr3_aa	clone_size	d_call	v_call	j_call
TGTGCCAGCAGCTCCGGACAGGGGCAAAGCACAGATACGCAGTATTTT	CASSSGQGQSTDTQYF	once	TRBD1	TRBV7-9	TRBJ2-3
TGTGCCAGCAGTTCCTCCGACAGGCTGATCGGCTATGGCTACACCTTC	CASSSSDRLIGYGYTF	-	-	TRBV6-6	TRBJ1-2
TGTGCCAGCAGTTTTTACTCCAATTCACCCCTCCACTTT	CASSFYSNSPLHF	-	-	TRBV27	TRBJ1-6
TGTGCCAGTAGTATAGGGGGGACAGGAGAGTTCGGGAATCAGCCCCAGCATTTT	CASSIGGTGEFGNQPQHF	-	TRBD1	TRBV19	TRBJ1-5
TGTGCCAGCAGTTATCAGAAAAACACTGAAGCTTTCTTT	CASSYQKNTEAFF	few	-	TRBV6-5	TRBJ1-1
TGTGCCAGCAGTTGGGGCAGGCCCAAACTTAGGGGCACTGAAGCTTTCTTT	CASSWGRPKLRGTEAFF	-	-	TRBV27	TRBJ1-1
TGTGCCAGCAGCTTGGCCAGGGCTGAAAGCTATGGCTACACCTTC	CASSLARAESYGYTF	-	-	TRBV5-4	TRBJ1-2
TGTGCCAGCTCACCAATACCCTCGAGGGAGACCCAGTACTTC	CASSPIPSRETQYF	-	-	TRBV18	TRBJ2-5
TGTGCCGGTACTGGGACTAGCGGGGCGACTTCCTACGAGCAGTACTTC	CAGTGTSGATSYEQYF	-	TRBD2	TRBV2	TRBJ2-7
TGTGCCAGTAGTAAGGGACCGGGACTAGCGGGGGGGCCCCATGAGCAGTTCTTC	CASSKGPGLAGGPHEQFF	-	TRBD2	TRBV19	TRBJ2-1
TGTGCCAGTAGCGAAGTTATAAGCGGCCCAGACAATGAGCAGTTCTTC	CASSEVISGPDNEQFF	-	-	TRBV19	TRBJ2-1
TGTGCCAGCAGCTTAGACGGGAATGCCTATGAGCAGTTCTTC	CASSLDGNAYEQFF	-	-	TRBV13	TRBJ2-1
TGCGCCAGCAGCCTGGGACAGAATTCACCCCTCCACTTT	CASSLGQNSPLHF	-	TRBD1	TRBV5-1	TRBJ1-6
TGTGCCAGCAGCTTAACTCCTACCCAGGGTCCCTTATCTTCGAACACTGAAGCTTTCTTT	CASSLTPTQGPLSSNTEAFF	-	-	TRBV7-3	TRBJ1-1
TGTGCCAGCAGCCCCGCTGACAGGGACAAAGGCTACACCTTC	CASSPADRDKGYTF	-	TRBD1	TRBV28	TRBJ1-2
TGTGCCAGCAGCTTAGATCGGGGTCTCTACGAGCAGTACTTC	CASSLDRGLYEQYF	few	-	TRBV11-2	TRBJ2-7
TGCGCCAGCAGCCTCATGCGGGAGAACACTGAAGCTTTCTTT	CASSLMRENTEAFF	-	-	TRBV4-1	TRBJ1-1
TGTGCCAGCAGCGTCACAGGGGGGAACACCGGGGAGCTGTTTTTT	CASSVTGGNTGELFF	-	TRBD1	TRBV13	TRBJ2-2
TGTGCCAGCAGCCAGGACCTTGGACAGGGGGCCACTGAAGCTTTCTTT	CASSQDLGQGATEAFF	-	TRBD1	TRBV14	TRBJ1-1
TGTGCCAGCAGTCCTCAAGGGACAGGGTTTTTCTTC	CASSPQGTGFFF	-	TRBD1	TRBV6-6	TRBJ2-7
TGCGCCAGCAGCTTGACCAGTGACGGGGAAAAACTGTTTTTT	CASSLTSDGEKLFF	-	-	TRBV5-1	TRBJ1-4
TGTGCCAGCAGTTATGGTCAGAATCAGCCCCAGCATTTT	CASSYGQNQPQHF	-	-	TRBV6-5	TRBJ1-5
TGTGCCAGCAGCTCACACCTGACAGGGTTGGGCTCCTACAATGAGCAGTTCTTC	CASSSHLTGLGSYNEQFF	few	TRBD1	TRBV7-6	TRBJ2-1
TGTGCCAGCAGCTCGGGACAGGGGGCAGGCTATGGCTACACCTTC	CASSSGQGAGYGYTF	-	TRBD1	TRBV7-9	TRBJ1-2
TGTGCCAGCAGTCAAATGACCCGTTTTCTAGCGGTCAACAAAAACATTCAGTACTTC	CASSQMTRFLAVNKNIQYF	once	TRBD2	TRBV6-2/TRBV6-3	TRBJ2-4
TGTGCCAGCTCCGACAGGGCGGGCTACGAGCAGTACTTC	CASSDRAGYEQYF	-	TRBD1	TRBV25-1	TRBJ2-7
TGTGCCAGCAGCCTGGGACAGGGTCGGGCTTTCTTT	CASSLGQGRAFF	-	TRBD1	TRBV28	TRBJ1-1
TGTGCCAGCAGCCCGATGACAGGTTTCTCTGGAAACACCATATATTTT	CASSPMTGFSGNTIYF	-	-	TRBV11-2	TRBJ1-3
TGTGCCAGCAGTTACTCGGACGGGGGAGATGAAAAACTGTTTTTT	CASSYSDGGDEKLFF	-	-	TRBV6-5	TRBJ1-4
TGTGCCAGCAGCCAGGTAGGGACAGGGGGTTCCTACGAGCAGTACTTC	CASSQVGTGGSYEQYF	-	TRBD1	TRBV3-1/TRBV3-2	TRBJ2-7
TGTGCCAGCTTGACAGGGGGTTATGGCAATCAGCCCCAGCATTTT	CASLTGGYGNQPQHF	-	TRBD1	TRBV6-5	TRBJ1-5
TGTGCCAGCAGTGACACATCGTCGGATACGCAGTATTTT	CASSDTSSDTQYF	-	-	TRBV2	TRBJ2-3
TGTGCCAGCAGTGAATACGGGACAGGGGACTACAATGAGCAGTTCTTC	CASSEYGTGDYNEQFF	-	TRBD1	TRBV2	TRBJ2-1
TGTGCCAGCAGTTGGGGGACAGTTCGGAGCACTGAAGCTTTCTTT	CASSWGTVRSTEAFF	-	TRBD1	TRBV6-2/TRBV6-3	TRBJ1-1
TGTGCCAGCAGCTTAGTAGCCCCAGGGGTGGAGCAGTACTTC	CASSLVAPGVEQYF	-	-	TRBV7-8	TRBJ2-7
TGTGCCAGCACCGGGGGGGGAGAAACCGGGGAGCTGTTTTTT	CASTGGGETGELFF	-	TRBD2	TRBV25-1	TRBJ2-2
TGTGCCTGCAAGCTACAGGCCGGCTATGGCTACACCTTC	CACKLQAGYGYTF	-	-	TRBV30	TRBJ1-2
TGTGCCAGTAGTAGTTTTTTCGAGGGAATAGCCAAAAACATTCAGTACTTC	CASSSFFEGIAKNIQYF	-	-	TRBV19	TRBJ2-4
TGTGCCAGTAGTATAGCCCAGGGATCCTCGCCTGGAAACACCATATATTTT	CASSIAQGSSPGNTIYF	-	-	TRBV19	TRBJ1-3
TGCGCCAGCAGCCAGGCTAGATTAGAGGATACGCAGTATTTT	CASSQARLEDTQYF	-	-	TRBV4-1	TRBJ2-3
TGTGCCAGCAGCGCGGGACTTCTCACAGATACGCAGTATTTT	CASSAGLLTDTQYF	few	-	TRBV5-4	TRBJ2-3
TGTGCCATCGAGAGTGAGTACTATGGCTACACCTTC	CAIESEYYGYTF	-	-	TRBV10-3	TRBJ1-2
TGTGCCAGTAGGAGGACAGGGGCGGACGCTGAAGCTTTCTTT	CASRRTGADAEAFF	-	TRBD1	TRBV19	TRBJ1-1
TGTGCCACCAGCCCGACAGGGACGCTTTACAATGAGCAGTTCTTC	CATSPTGTLYNEQFF	-	TRBD1	TRBV15	TRBJ2-1